A selection of T cell receptor beta chains follows, all from one sample in a study of blood T cell repertoires in COVID-19. Assay used: immunoSEQ multiplex PCR; TCRdb lists only in-frame clones, some missing. Among 180,000 or so clones listed, roughly 85% were seen once. Source material: peripheral blood. The receptor source for this set is a man between 60 and 75 years old with acute or convalescent COVID-19. Both conserved end residues are part of each CDR3. D genes are given only for firm matches. Where a row states a size, it is once, few, many or the class of an expanded clone; other rows omit it.

j_call | cdr3_length | v_call | d_call | clone_size | cdr3_aa | cdr3_nt
TRBJ2-7 | 13 | TRBV5-5 | . | . | CASSLHPPGEQYF | TGTGCCAGCAGCTTGCATCCCCCGGGGGAGCAGTACTTC
TRBJ2-1 | 15 | TRBV19 | TRBD2 | . | CASRGWPSGRNEQFF | TGTGCCAGTAGAGGTTGGCCTAGCGGGAGGAATGAGCAGTTCTTC
TRBJ1-1 | 14 | TRBV18 | . | . | CASSPVGGGTEAFF | TGTGCCAGCTCACCAGTCGGGGGTGGCACTGAAGCTTTCTTT
TRBJ2-6 | 19 | TRBV18 | TRBD1 | . | CASSPRSGTDRSGANVLTF | TGTGCCAGCTCACCCCGCTCCGGGACAGATCGCTCTGGGGCCAACGTCCTGACTTTC
TRBJ1-5 | 20 | TRBV5-3 | TRBD1 | . | CARSLRIQLGTGVSNQPQHF | TGTGCCAGAAGCCTGCGTATTCAGCTGGGGACAGGGGTTAGCAATCAGCCCCAGCATTTT
TRBJ1-2 | 15 | TRBV6-5 | . | . | CASRGGGRGNYGYTF | TGTGCCAGCAGAGGCGGCGGGAGGGGGAACTATGGCTACACCTTC
TRBJ1-2 | 13 | TRBV2 | TRBD1 | . | CASSEDREGGYTF | TGTGCCAGCAGTGAGGACAGGGAAGGCGGCTACACCTTC
TRBJ1-5 | 13 | TRBV6-5 | . | . | CASTLERGQPQHF | TGTGCCAGCACCCTAGAAAGGGGCCAGCCCCAGCATTTT
TRBJ2-5 | 18 | TRBV2 | TRBD1 | . | CASRGITGTGLFRETQYF | TGTGCCAGCAGGGGAATTACCGGGACAGGGCTGTTTAGAGAGACCCAGTACTTC
TRBJ1-4 | 14 | TRBV29-1 | . | few | CSVGYGSGNEKLFF | TGCAGCGTTGGTTACGGCTCGGGTAATGAAAAACTGTTTTTT
TRBJ2-7 | 15 | TRBV21-1 | . | . | CASSKAPREWGEQYF | TGTGCCAGCAGCAAAGCCCCGCGGGAGTGGGGCGAGCAGTACTTC
TRBJ2-2 | 14 | TRBV19 | TRBD2 | many | CASNSGRAPGELFF | TGTGCCAGCAATAGCGGGAGGGCCCCCGGGGAGCTGTTTTTT
TRBJ1-5 | 16 | TRBV19 | TRBD1 | . | CASSIYTGVINQPQHF | TGTGCCAGTAGTATATATACAGGGGTTATCAATCAGCCCCAGCATTTT
TRBJ2-2 | 16 | TRBV9 | TRBD1 | . | CASSVGTTTGAGELFF | TGTGCCAGCAGCGTTGGTACAACTACAGGGGCCGGGGAGCTGTTTTTT
TRBJ2-2 | 13 | TRBV28 | . | . | CASSQSRSGELFF | TGTGCCAGCAGTCAGTCGCGGTCCGGGGAGCTGTTTTTT
TRBJ2-1 | 14 | TRBV28 | TRBD2 | . | CASSLQREGDEQFF | TGTGCCAGCAGTTTACAGCGGGAGGGAGATGAGCAGTTCTTC
TRBJ2-1 | 15 | TRBV5-1 | . | . | CASKGGVSSYNEQFF | TGCGCCAGCAAAGGCGGAGTCAGCTCCTACAATGAGCAGTTCTTC
TRBJ1-4 | 15 | TRBV2 | . | . | CASSVVSGTNEKLFF | TGTGCCAGCAGTGTAGTGTCAGGAACTAATGAAAAACTGTTTTTT
TRBJ2-7 | 12 | TRBV5-6 | . | . | CASSQQSYEQYF | TGTGCCAGCAGCCAACAGTCCTACGAGCAGTACTTC
TRBJ2-7 | 15 | TRBV19 | . | . | CASSSPLQSSYEQYF | TGTGCCAGTAGCTCCCCCCTCCAGTCGTCCTACGAGCAGTACTTC
TRBJ1-2 | 14 | TRBV9 | . | . | CASSPATGSYGYTF | TGTGCCAGCAGCCCGGCCACAGGGAGCTATGGCTACACCTTC
TRBJ1-5 | 14 | TRBV13 | . | . | CASSLGLKNQPQHF | TGTGCCAGCAGCTTAGGACTCAAGAATCAGCCCCAGCATTTT
TRBJ1-3 | 16 | TRBV15 | TRBD1 | . | CATSRDPGGSGNTIYF | TGTGCCACCAGCAGAGATCCAGGGGGCTCTGGAAACACCATATATTTT
TRBJ1-2 | 14 | TRBV6-5 | TRBD1 | few | CASSAGTGGYWCTF | TGTGCCAGCAGCGCCGGGACAGGGGGCTATTGGTGCACCTTC
TRBJ1-1 | 12 | TRBV4-1 | TRBD1 | many | CASREGQRQAFF | TGCGCCAGCAGAGAGGGACAGCGGCAAGCTTTCTTT
TRBJ1-5 | 15 | TRBV19 | TRBD1 | few | CASSGTGASRQPQHF | TGTGCCAGTAGTGGGACAGGGGCATCCCGGCAGCCCCAGCATTTT
TRBJ2-7 | 15 | TRBV6-5 | . | . | CASSYGEVGPYEQYF | TGTGCCAGCAGTTACGGGGAGGTGGGGCCCTACGAGCAGTACTTC
TRBJ2-7 | 14 | TRBV19 | . | . | CASSITGNGYEQYF | TGTGCCAGTAGTATAACCGGGAACGGATACGAGCAGTACTTC
TRBJ1-4 | 11 | TRBV20-1 | . | . | CSARQEEKLFF | TGCAGTGCTAGACAGGAAGAAAAACTGTTTTTT
TRBJ2-7 | 15 | TRBV18 | TRBD1 | . | CASSPGTAYSYEQYF | TGTGCCAGCTCACCTGGGACAGCCTACTCCTACGAGCAGTACTTC
TRBJ1-1 | 15 | TRBV24-1 | TRBD1 | . | CATSDSRQGDTEAFF | TGTGCCACCAGTGATTCCCGACAGGGGGACACTGAAGCTTTCTTT
TRBJ2-2 | 15 | TRBV3-1/TRBV3-2 | . | . | CASSQDRGMTGELFF | TGTGCCAGCAGCCAAGATCGGGGGATGACCGGGGAGCTGTTTTTT
TRBJ1-2 | 14 | TRBV11-1 | TRBD1 | . | CASSADRIYGGYTF | TGTGCCAGCAGCGCGGACAGGATTTATGGTGGCTACACCTTC
TRBJ2-1 | 16 | TRBV10-3 | TRBD2 | . | CAAAGRAGPSYNEQFF | TGTGCCGCCGCCGGCCGAGCGGGGCCCTCCTACAATGAGCAGTTCTTC
TRBJ2-3 | 15 | TRBV27 | . | . | CASSLSGEGLDTQYF | TGTGCCAGCAGTTTGTCAGGGGAGGGTTTAGATACGCAGTATTTT
TRBJ2-5 | 15 | TRBV4-1 | TRBD1 | . | CASSQEGQGSTTQYF | TGCGCCAGCAGCCAAGAGGGACAGGGGTCGACGACCCAGTACTTC
TRBJ2-1 | 16 | TRBV9 | . | . | CASSVDQGGSYNEQFF | TGTGCCAGCAGCGTAGATCAGGGAGGTTCCTACAATGAGCAGTTCTTC
TRBJ1-4 | 15 | TRBV5-1 | TRBD1 | . | CASSLDGTGYEKLFF | TGCGCCAGCAGCTTGGATGGGACAGGATATGAAAAACTGTTTTTT
TRBJ1-6 | 12 | TRBV6-5 | . | . | CASGPVNSPLHF | TGTGCCAGCGGCCCCGTTAATTCACCCCTCCACTTT